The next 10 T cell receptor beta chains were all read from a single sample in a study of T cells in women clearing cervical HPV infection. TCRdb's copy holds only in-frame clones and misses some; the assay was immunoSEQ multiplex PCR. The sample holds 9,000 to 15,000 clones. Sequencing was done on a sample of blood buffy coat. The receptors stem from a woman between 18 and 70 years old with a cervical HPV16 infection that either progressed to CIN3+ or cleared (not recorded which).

The CDR3 is CASSRQAQGNTIYF. CDR3 DNA, as far as it was read: TGTGCCAGCAGCCGACAGGCCCAAGGAAACACC. The chain employs TRBV5-4 and TRBJ1-3; a weak D match, TRBD1 (6 bases). The CDR3 end is not reached by the read, which stops 3 residues before it; the germline J gene fills it in. Germline V gene data show CDR1 as SGHNT and CDR2 as YYREEE (reference sequence). CDR3 length equals 14 residues. V was clipped by 4 bases and J by 4 bases, with 12 bases between them.

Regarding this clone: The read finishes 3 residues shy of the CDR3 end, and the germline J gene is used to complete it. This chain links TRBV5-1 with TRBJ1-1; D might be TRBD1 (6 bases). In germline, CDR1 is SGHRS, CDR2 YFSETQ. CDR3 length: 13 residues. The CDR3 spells CASRPPGGAEAFF. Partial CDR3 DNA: TGCGCCAGCAGGCCTCCGGGGGGCGCAGAA.

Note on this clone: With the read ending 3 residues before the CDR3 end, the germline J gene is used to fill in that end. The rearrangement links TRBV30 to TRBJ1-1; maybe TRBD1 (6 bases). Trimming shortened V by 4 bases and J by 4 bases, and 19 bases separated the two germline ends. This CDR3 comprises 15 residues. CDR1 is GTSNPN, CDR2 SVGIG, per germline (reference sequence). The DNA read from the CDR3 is TGTGCCTGGACCCTGTCGGGGGGGGGCGGCACTGAA. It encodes CAWTLSGGGGTE. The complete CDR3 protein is CAWTLSGGGGTEAFF.

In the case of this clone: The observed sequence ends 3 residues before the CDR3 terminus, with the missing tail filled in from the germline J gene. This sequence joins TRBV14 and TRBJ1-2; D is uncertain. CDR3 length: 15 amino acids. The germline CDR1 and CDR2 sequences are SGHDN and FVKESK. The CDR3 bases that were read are TGTGCCAGCAGCCAAGATACCCTCCCCCCAGAGGGC. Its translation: CASSQDTLPPEG. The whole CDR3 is CASSQDTLPPEGYTF.

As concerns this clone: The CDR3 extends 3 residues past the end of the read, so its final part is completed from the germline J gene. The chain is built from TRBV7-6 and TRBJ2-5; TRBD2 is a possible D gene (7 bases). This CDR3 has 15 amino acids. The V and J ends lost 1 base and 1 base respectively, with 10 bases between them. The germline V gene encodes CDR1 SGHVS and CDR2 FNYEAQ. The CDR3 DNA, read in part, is TGTGCCAGCAGCTTAGTGGGGGGGCCCCAAGAGACC. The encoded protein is CASSLVGGPQET. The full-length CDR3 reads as CASSLVGGPQETQYF.

The sequenced CDR3 bases are TGTGCCATCAGTGAGAACAGGGAAACTGAA. Amino acid sequence: CAISENRETE. In full, the CDR3 reads CAISENRETEAFF. The V gene is TRBV10-3, the J gene TRBJ1-1; perhaps TRBD1 as D (6 bases). The read ends 3 residues before the CDR3 terminus; that terminus is restored from the germline J gene. The CDR3 is 13 residues long. The V and J ends lost 2 bases and 5 bases respectively, with 9 bases between them. CDR1 ENHRY and CDR2 SYGVKD come from the germline V gene.

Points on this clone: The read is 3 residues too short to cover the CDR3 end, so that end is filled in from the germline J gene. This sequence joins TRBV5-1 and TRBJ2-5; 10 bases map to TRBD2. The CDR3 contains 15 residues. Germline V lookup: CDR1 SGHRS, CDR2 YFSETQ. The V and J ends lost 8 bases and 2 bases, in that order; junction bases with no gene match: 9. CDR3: CASTRLAGAQETQYF. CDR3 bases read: TGCGCCAGTACAAGGCTAGCGGGGGCTCAAGAGACC.

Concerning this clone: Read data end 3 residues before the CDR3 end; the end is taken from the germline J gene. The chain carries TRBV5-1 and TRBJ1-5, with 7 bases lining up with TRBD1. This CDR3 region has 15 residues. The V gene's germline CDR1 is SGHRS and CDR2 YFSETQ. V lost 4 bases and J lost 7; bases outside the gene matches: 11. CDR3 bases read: TGCGCCAGCAGCCCTTCAGGGGGTCGGGAGCAGCCC. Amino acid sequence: CASSPSGGREQP. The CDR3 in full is CASSPSGGREQPQHF.

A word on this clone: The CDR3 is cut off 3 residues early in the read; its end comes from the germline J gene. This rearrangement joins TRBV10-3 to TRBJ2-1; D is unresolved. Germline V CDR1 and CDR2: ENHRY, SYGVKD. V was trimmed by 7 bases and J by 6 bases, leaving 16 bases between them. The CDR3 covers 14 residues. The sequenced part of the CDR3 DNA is TGTGCCATCAACGACATCCCGACCCGCAATGAG. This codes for CAINDIPTRNE. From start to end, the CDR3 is CAINDIPTRNEQFF.

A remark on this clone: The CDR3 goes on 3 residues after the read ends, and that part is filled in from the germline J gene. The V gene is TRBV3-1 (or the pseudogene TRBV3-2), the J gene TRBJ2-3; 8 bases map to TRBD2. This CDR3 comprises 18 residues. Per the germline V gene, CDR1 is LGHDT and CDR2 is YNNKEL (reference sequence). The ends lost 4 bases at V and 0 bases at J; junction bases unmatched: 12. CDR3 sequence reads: CASSRRLAGLTSTDTQYF. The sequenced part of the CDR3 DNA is TGTGCCAGCAGCCGAAGATTAGCGGGGCTTACTAGCACAGATACG.